The clone carrying this T cell receptor (beta chain) was detected ten times or more. The antigen is unknown. The data derive from a study of T cells in Graves' hyperthyroidism and ophthalmopathy. Study-wide background: Peripheral blood specimens were obtained at initial diagnosis, prior to any treatment.

The study, taken as a whole, reports: Blood shared most expanded thyroid clonotypes above 0.001. With a median lead of around 5.9 months before onset, the model predicted ophthalmopathy. Classification by a 13 V-J model distinguished ophthalmopathy from stable hyperthyroidism.

Amplified TCR beta CDR3 regions came from RNA transcripts. The study used the HTBI primer set for a first-round RT-PCR of the TCR CDR3. TCRdb ran MiXCR on the multiplex PCR reads and lists one entry per CDR3 protein. The table records approximately 700,000 distinct CDR3 sequences, approximately 16% of them present only once. Trimming left V 4 bases short and J 4 bases short, with 8 bases between. This CDR3 spans 12 amino acids. Germline-derived CDR1 and CDR2 are SGHRS and YFSETQ. J is TRBJ2-5 and V is TRBV5-1, with D uncertain. This sequence originates from a man younger than 35 with Graves' hyperthyroidism. Sample: blood. CDR3 bases: TGCGCCAGCAGCACGAGCGTAGAGACCCAGTACTTC. Its translation is CASSTSVETQYF.